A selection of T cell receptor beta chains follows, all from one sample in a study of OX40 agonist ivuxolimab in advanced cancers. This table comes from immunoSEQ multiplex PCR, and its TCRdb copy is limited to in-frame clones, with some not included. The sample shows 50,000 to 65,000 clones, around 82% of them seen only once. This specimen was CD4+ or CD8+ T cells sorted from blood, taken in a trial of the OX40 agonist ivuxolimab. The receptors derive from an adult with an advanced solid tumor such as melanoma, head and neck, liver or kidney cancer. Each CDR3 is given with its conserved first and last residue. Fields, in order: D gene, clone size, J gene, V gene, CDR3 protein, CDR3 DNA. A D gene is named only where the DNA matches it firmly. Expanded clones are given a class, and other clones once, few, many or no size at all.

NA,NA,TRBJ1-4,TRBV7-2,CASSSSRQALNEKLFF,TGTGCCAGCAGTTCCTCCAGACAGGCCCTTAATGAAAAACTGTTTTTT
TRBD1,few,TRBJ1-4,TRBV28,CASSPFPGQTATNEKLFF,TGTGCCAGCAGTCCTTTCCCGGGACAGACTGCAACTAATGAAAAACTGTTTTTT
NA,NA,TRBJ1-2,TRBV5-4,CASSLFGGRSYGYTF,TGTGCCAGCAGTCTATTCGGGGGGCGAAGCTATGGCTACACCTTC
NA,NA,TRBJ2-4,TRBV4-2,CASSSRDRAKNIQYF,TGTGCCAGCAGCTCCCGGGACCGAGCCAAAAACATTCAGTACTTC
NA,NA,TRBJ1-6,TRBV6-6,CASSYSLPPRPSLHF,TGTGCCAGCAGTTACTCGCTCCCCCCAAGACCGTCCCTCCACTTT
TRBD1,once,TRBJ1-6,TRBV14,CASSQDRGNSPLHF,TGTGCCAGCAGCCAAGACAGGGGGAATTCACCCCTCCACTTT
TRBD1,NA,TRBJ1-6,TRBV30,CAWSKGQDNSPLHF,TGTGCCTGGAGTAAGGGACAGGACAATTCACCCCTCCACTTT
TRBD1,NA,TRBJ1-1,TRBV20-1,CMGQVHTEAFF,TGCATGGGACAGGTCCACACTGAAGCTTTCTTT
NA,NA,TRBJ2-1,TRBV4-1,CASSPKVYSEQFF,TGCGCCAGCAGCCCTAAGGTGTACAGTGAGCAGTTCTTC
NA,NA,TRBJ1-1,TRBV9,CASSVVHSGAAEAFF,TGTGCCAGCAGCGTAGTTCACTCCGGGGCCGCTGAAGCTTTCTTT
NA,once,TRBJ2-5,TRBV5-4,CASSLGGRAYQETQYF,TGTGCCAGCAGCTTGGGGGGCAGGGCGTACCAAGAGACCCAGTACTTC
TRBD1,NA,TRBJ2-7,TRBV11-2,CASSLGDRGSYEQYF,TGTGCCAGCAGCTTAGGGGACAGGGGGTCCTACGAGCAGTACTTC
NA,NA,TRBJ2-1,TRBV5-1,CASRSGGLARPNEQFF,TGCGCCAGCAGATCTGGTGGGCTAGCGAGACCCAATGAGCAGTTCTTC
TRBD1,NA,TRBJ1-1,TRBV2,CASTLRTGGGTEAFF,TGTGCCAGCACCTTGAGGACAGGGGGCGGCACTGAAGCTTTCTTT
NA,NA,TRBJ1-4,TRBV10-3,CASSGGEKLFF,TGTGCCTCCTCGGGCGGGGAAAAACTGTTTTTT
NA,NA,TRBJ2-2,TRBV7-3,CASRIQGENTGELFF,TGTGCCAGCAGGATCCAGGGAGAGAACACCGGGGAGCTGTTTTTT
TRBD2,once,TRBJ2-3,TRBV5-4,CASRTSGGRQDTQYF,TGTGCCAGTCGAACTAGCGGGGGGCGGCAAGATACGCAGTATTTT
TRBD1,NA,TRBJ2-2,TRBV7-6,CASSLGTGVTGELFF,TGTGCCAGCAGCCTAGGGACAGGGGTCACCGGGGAGCTGTTTTTT
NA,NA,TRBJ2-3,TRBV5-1,CASSLEFGGTDTQYF,TGCGCCAGCAGCTTGGAATTTGGGGGAACAGATACGCAGTATTTT
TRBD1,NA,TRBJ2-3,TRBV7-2,CASSYGTATDTQYF,TGTGCCAGCAGCTACGGGACAGCCACAGATACGCAGTATTTT
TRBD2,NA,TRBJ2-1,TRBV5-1,CASSLGGLAGVKNEQFF,TGCGCCAGCAGCTTGGGGGGACTAGCGGGAGTGAAGAATGAGCAGTTCTTC
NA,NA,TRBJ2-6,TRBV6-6,CASSRDAGANVLTF,TGTGCCAGCAGCCGGGATGCTGGGGCCAACGTCCTGACTTTC
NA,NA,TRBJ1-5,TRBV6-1,CASSADGNQPQHF,TGTGCCAGCAGTGCGGACGGAAATCAGCCCCAGCATTTT
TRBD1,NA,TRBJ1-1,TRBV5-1,CASSPRTGQNTEAFF,TGCGCCAGCAGCCCCCGGACAGGCCAGAACACTGAAGCTTTCTTT
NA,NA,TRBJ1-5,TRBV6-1,CASTPSIGIYQPQHF,TGTGCCAGCACTCCCTCAATAGGAATTTATCAGCCCCAGCATTTT